This TCR beta chain was identified during a study of cytomegalovirus exposure and HLA in healthy donors. Study-level information: In an earlier analysis, 95 million to 140 million unique TCR beta sequences were found from 150 million to 200 million T cells.

Researchers ran the PCR with 60 Vbeta and 13 Jbeta primers. Generated by immunoSEQ multiplex PCR, the TCRdb table keeps only in-frame clones and is missing some. The sample has under 200,000 clones; the top ten hold about 0.8%. For this clone: What it binds is unknown.

This CDR3 has 17 residues. Trimming removed 1 base from V and 9 bases from J; junction bases left unmatched: 15. Germline V CDR1 and CDR2: SGHRS, YFSETQ. The study's findings and limits: Presence/absence analyses supposed approximately even sequencing depth among donors. HLA-A and HLA-B allele assignments for most subjects were reportedly predicted accurately using TCR beta sequences. CMV serostatus alone was available as immune exposure information.

The genes are TRBV5-1 and TRBJ2-1; 8 bases line up with TRBD1. The specimen sequenced was PBMCs. The receptor's source is a young woman in good health and CMV-seropositive. The CDR3 loop reads CASSLWQSGGAGGEQFF. Here the CDR3 DNA reads TGCGCCAGCAGCTTGTGGCAGTCAGGGGGCGCCGGGGGTGAGCAGTTCTTC.